This TCR beta chain was documented in a study of siplizumab effects on memory and regulatory T cells. The assay was immunoSEQ multiplex PCR, and TCRdb's table has in-frame clones only and misses some. Seen here are some 100,000 clones, 90% to 95% observed once, and the top ten hold around 0.68%. The CDR3 covers 11 residues. Germline loops: CDR1 LNHDA, CDR2 SQIVND (reference sequence). With 5 bases clipped from V and 8 bases from J, the junction kept 1 base outside the gene matches. The rearrangement joins TRBV19 to TRBJ2-3, with TRBD2 identical over 7 bases. This TCR was sampled from a human donor in good health. Sequenced material: Tregs sorted from blood. The DNA of the CDR3 is TGTGCCAGTAGTCTAGCGGCTACGCAGTATTTT. Translating gives CASSLAATQYF.